This TCR beta chain was captured by sequencing in a study of regulatory T cells in long-lasting Graves disease. Specified time point: newly diagnosed GD, antithyroid drugs for less than 3 months. Construction of the TCR library relied on RNA isolated from PBMCs. Diagnoses of Graves' disease were made by American Thyroid Association guidelines. Staff took around 9.7 milliliters of peripheral blood and put it into EDTA tubes. J was trimmed by 10 bases and V by 4 bases; bases with no gene match: 9. CDR1 and CDR2 from the germline V gene are MNHEY and SVGAGI. This CDR3 has 13 amino acids. iRepertoire HTBI primers and Arm-PCR of CDR3 regions built TCR beta libraries. MiXCR was run by TCRdb on the multiplex PCR reads, yielding one entry per CDR3 protein. The top ten hold approximately 7.6% of the sample, which has around 450,000 distinct CDR3 sequences, 15% seen once. This sample was also put to use in a study of T cells in Graves' hyperthyroidism and ophthalmopathy.

The TCR originated in a woman in her thirties or forties with Graves disease. The J gene is TRBJ1-1, the V gene TRBV6-5; TRBD1 matches 7 bases. The source material was peripheral blood mononuclear cells (PBMCs), sampled at new diagnosis, from a patient treated with antithyroid drugs. The CDR3 reads CASSFDREHVAFF. In DNA form, the CDR3 reads TGTGCCAGCAGTTTCGACAGGGAGCATGTAGCTTTCTTT.